In this sample, the clone carrying this T cell receptor beta chain turned up once. The antigen is not known. This specimen comes from a study of cytomegalovirus exposure and HLA in healthy donors. Whole-study context: The 95 to 150 validation repertoires were produced on the same platform as the 670 or so repertoires of the first cohort. This was reported in a later analysis. Findings and limits, study-wide: As was reported, the classifier diagnosed cytomegalovirus status with high specificity and sensitivity. The study designated 150 or so TCR beta chains cytomegalovirus-associated. One later analysis, an examination of the 100 to 150 validation repertoires, found that first-cohort TCR clusters tended to co-occur in them.

The CDR3 has 15 residues. From germline, CDR1 is MNHEY and CDR2 SMNVEV (reference sequence). Trimming took 2 bases from V and 0 from J; bases not matched to a gene: 2. TCRdb's copy holds only in-frame clones and misses some; the assay was immunoSEQ multiplex PCR. The table lists some 49,000 clones, around 94% of them singletons. The receptor comes from a man aged 18 to 30 in good health and CMV-seronegative. Sequencing was carried out using PBMCs. The rearrangement uses TRBV27 and TRBJ2-7, with 9 bases matching TRBD2. The CDR3 bases are TGTGCCAGCAGTTTAAGCGGGAGGATCTCCTACGAGCAGTACTTC. It encodes CASSLSGRISYEQYF.